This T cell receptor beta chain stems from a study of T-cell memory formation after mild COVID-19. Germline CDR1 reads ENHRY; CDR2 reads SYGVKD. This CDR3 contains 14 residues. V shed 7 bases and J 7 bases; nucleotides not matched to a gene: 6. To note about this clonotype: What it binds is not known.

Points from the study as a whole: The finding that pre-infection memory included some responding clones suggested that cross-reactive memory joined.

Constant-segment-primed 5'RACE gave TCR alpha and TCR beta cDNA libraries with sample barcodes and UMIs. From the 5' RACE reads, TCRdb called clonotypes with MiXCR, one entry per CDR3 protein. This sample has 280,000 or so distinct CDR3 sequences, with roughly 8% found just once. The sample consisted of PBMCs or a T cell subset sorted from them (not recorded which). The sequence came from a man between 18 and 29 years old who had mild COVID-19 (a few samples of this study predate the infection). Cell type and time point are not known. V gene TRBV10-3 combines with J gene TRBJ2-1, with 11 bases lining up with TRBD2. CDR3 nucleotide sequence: TGTGCCATCACCTCTAGCGGGGGGTTAAATGAGCAGTTCTTC. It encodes CAITSSGGLNEQFF.